This T cell receptor beta chain was sequenced during a study of vaccination and CD4 T cells after COVID-19. Study information: The stimulating agents, overlapping spike peptides, came from SARS-CoV-2, HCoV-NL63, HCoV-OC43 and HCoV-229E. Controls had a CEFX pool, an HIV-1 Nef pool, or no peptide added. Whole-study results and caveats: The study found median SARS-CoV-2-reactive clonotypes rising from roughly 21 to 40, not significantly.

The treatment here: approximately 11-day PBMC culture with coronavirus spike peptide pools or control peptides (ViraFEST assay). The authors swapped half the medium for fresh IL-2 medium on days 3 and 7. Cultured CD4+ T-cell DNA underwent Oncomine TCR Beta short-read sequencing. TCRdb re-called the PCR reads through MiXCR, storing one row per CDR3 protein. The sample shows 17,000 or so distinct CDR3 sequences, roughly half of them seen only once. This clonotype was recorded a few times. Its antigen remains unidentified. Germline-derived CDR1 and CDR2 are LNHDA and SQIVND (reference sequence). The CDR3 is 13 residues long. Between the trimmed V and J ends, which lost 2 bases and 2 bases, there was a span of 6 bases.

The clonotype was recovered from a human donor who had recovered from COVID-19. Sequences were derived from CD4+ T cells from blood, cultured in vitro, sampled before SARS-CoV-2 vaccination. This rearrangement joins TRBV19 to TRBJ1-2, with D hard to call. CDR3 loop: CASSISGNYGYTF. Here the CDR3 DNA reads TGTGCCAGTAGTATATCGGGGAACTATGGCTACACCTTC.